This entry features one T cell receptor (beta chain) sequence. V was pared by 0 bases and J by 1 base, with 25 bases between. Germline lookup yields CDR1 SGHRS and CDR2 YFSETQ. This CDR3 contains 20 residues. The data belong to a study of blood T cell repertoires in COVID-19. The overall study: Material from acute and convalescent COVID-19 was sourced from the United States, Italy and Spain. PBMCs, B-cell-depleted T cells, or T cells provided the cDNA or gDNA that made up the material.

Under the authors' procedure: The assay estimated nucleated cells by amplifying reference gene primers. The method was immunoSEQ multiplex PCR; TCRdb's version includes in-frame clones alone and lacks a portion of them. D and trimming were read from the DNA, whereas the V and J calls and clone size are those reported in that table. The data contain around 160,000 clones, 85% to 90% of them singletons. The clonotype was recovered from a human donor in a cohort sampled during active COVID-19. V gene TRBV5-1 combines with J gene TRBJ2-5; D is possibly TRBD2 (5 bases). The specimen sequenced was peripheral blood. CDR3 region: CASSLAGLREGRSPQETQYF. As DNA, the CDR3 is TGCGCCAGCAGCTTGGCCGGTCTTCGGGAAGGGCGAAGCCCCCAAGAGACCCAGTACTTC.